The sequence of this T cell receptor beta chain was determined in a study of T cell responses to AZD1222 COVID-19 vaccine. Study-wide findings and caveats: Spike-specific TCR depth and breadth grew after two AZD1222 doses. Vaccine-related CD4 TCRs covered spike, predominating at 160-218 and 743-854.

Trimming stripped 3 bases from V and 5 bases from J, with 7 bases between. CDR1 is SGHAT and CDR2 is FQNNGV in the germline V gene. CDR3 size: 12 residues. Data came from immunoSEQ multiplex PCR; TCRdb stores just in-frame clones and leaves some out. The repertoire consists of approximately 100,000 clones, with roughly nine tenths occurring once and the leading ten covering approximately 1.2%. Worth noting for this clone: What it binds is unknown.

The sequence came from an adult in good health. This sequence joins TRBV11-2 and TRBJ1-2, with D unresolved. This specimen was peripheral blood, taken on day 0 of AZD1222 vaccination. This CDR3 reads CASSFTGYGYTF. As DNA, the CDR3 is TGTGCCAGCAGCTTCACCGGTTATGGCTACACCTTC.